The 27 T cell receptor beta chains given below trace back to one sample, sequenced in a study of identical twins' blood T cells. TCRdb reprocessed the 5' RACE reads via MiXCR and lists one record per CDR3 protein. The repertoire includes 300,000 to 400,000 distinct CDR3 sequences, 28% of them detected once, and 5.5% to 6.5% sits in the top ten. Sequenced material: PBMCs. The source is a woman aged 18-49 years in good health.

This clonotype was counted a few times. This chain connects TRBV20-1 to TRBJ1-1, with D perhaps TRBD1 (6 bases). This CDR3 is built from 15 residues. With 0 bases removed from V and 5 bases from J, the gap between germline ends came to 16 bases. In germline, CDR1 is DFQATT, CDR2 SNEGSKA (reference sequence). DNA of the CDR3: TGCAGTGCTAGAGAACACACAGGTACAGGGACTGAAGCTTTCTTT. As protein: CSAREHTGTGTEAFF.

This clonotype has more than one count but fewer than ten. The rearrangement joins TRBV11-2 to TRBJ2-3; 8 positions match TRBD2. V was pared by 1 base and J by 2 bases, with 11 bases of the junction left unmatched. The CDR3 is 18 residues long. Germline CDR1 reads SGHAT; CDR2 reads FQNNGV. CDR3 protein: CASSLGGLRGASTDTQYF. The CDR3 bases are TGTGCCAGCAGCTTAGGGGGTTTGCGGGGGGCATCCACAGATACGCAGTATTTT.

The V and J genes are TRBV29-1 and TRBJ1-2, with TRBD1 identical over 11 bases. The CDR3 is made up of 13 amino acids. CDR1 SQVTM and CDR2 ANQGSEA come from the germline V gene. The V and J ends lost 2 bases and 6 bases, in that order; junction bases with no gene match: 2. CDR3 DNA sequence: TGCAGCGTTGAAAGGGGACAGGGGGATGGCTACACCTTC. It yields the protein CSVERGQGDGYTF. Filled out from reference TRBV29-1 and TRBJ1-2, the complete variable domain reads SAVISQKPSRDICQRGTSLTIQCQVDSQVTMMFWYRQQPGQSLTLIATANQGSEATYESGFVIDKFPISRPNLTFSTLTVSNMSPEDSSIYLCSVERGQGDGYTFGSGTRLTVV.

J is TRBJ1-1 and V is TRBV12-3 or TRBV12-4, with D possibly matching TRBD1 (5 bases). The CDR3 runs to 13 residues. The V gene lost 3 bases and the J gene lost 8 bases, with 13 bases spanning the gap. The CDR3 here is CASSFYRPGEAFF. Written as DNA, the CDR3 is TGTGCCAGCAGTTTTTACAGGCCCGGGGAAGCTTTCTTT.

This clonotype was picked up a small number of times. This chain's CDR3 is CSASKGAGNTEAFF. As DNA, the CDR3 is TGCAGTGCTAGTAAAGGGGCGGGGAACACTGAAGCTTTCTTT. The V gene is TRBV20-1, the J gene TRBJ1-1, with D tentatively TRBD1 (5 bases). The CDR3 length is 14 residues. The ends were cut back, 3 bases at V and 1 base at J, with 12 bases in the middle. Germline V gene lookup returns CDR1 DFQATT and CDR2 SNEGSKA (reference sequence).

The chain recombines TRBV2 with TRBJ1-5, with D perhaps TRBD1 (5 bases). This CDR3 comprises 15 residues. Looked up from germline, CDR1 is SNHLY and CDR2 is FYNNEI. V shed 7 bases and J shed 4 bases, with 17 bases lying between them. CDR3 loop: CASTAGATENQPQHF. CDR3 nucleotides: TGTGCCAGCACGGCCGGGGCGACCGAGAATCAGCCCCAGCATTTT.

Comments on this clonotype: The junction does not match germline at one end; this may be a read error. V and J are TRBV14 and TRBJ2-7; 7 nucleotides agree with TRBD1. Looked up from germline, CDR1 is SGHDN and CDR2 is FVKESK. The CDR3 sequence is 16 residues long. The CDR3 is CASSLRDSSNLYERYF. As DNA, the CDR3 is TGTGCCAGCAGCCTACGGGACAGTTCGAACCTCTACGAGCGGTACTTC. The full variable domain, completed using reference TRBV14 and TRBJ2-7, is EAGVTQFPSHSVIEKGQTVTLRCDPISGHDNLYWYRRVMGKEIKFLLHFVKESKQDESGMPNNRFLAERTGGTYSTLKVQPAELEDSGVYFCASSLRDSSNLYERYFGPGTRLTVT.

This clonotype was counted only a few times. The CDR3 nucleotides read TGTGCCAGTAGTTCCAGCCGAGGGGCAGATACGCAGTATTTT. It codes for CASSSSRGADTQYF. The V and J genes are TRBV19 and TRBJ2-3, with D possibly called TRBD1 or TRBD2 (5 bases each). The germline V gene encodes CDR1 LNHDA and CDR2 SQIVND (reference sequence). The CDR3 contains 14 residues. Trimming stripped 5 bases from V and 4 bases from J, with 13 bases between.

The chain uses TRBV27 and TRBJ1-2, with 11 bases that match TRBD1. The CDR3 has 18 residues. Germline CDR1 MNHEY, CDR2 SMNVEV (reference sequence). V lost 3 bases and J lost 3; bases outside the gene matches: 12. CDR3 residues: CASSFLGQGGGNYYGYTF. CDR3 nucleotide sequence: TGTGCCAGCAGTTTTCTGGGACAGGGGGGCGGTAACTACTATGGCTACACCTTC.

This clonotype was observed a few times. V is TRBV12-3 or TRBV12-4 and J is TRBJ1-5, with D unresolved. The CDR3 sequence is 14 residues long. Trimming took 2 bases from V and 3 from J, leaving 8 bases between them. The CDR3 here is CASSLTGYNQPQHF. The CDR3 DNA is TGTGCCAGCAGTTTAACTGGGTACAATCAGCCCCAGCATTTT.

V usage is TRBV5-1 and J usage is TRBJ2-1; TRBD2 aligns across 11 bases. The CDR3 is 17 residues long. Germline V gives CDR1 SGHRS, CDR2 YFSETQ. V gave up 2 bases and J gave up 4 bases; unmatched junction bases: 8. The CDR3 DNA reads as TGCGCCAGCAGCTTATTCCACGGGACTAGCGGTTACAATGAGCAGTTCTTC. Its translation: CASSLFHGTSGYNEQFF.

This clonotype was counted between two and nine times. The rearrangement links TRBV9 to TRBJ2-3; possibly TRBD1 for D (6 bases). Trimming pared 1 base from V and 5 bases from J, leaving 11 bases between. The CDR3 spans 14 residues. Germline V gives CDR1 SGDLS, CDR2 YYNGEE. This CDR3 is CASSVFAGEDTQYF. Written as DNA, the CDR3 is TGTGCCAGCAGCGTATTTGCAGGGGAAGATACGCAGTATTTT.

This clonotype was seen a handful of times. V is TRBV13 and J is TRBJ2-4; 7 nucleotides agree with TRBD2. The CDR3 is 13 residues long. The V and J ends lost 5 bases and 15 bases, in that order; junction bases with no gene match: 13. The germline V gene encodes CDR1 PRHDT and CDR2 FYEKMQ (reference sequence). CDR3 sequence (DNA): TGTGCCAGCAGCCAGAGGGGACTATCTTTGTGGTACTTC. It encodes CASSQRGLSLWYF.

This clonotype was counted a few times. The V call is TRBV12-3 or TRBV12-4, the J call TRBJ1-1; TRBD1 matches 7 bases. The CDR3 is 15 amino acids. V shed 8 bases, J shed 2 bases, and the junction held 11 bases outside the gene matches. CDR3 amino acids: CASGNWGQLNTEAFF. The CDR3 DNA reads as TGTGCCAGCGGAAATTGGGGACAGCTTAACACTGAAGCTTTCTTT.

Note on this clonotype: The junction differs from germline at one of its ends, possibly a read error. CDR3 sequence reads: CSSGGGMKGYTF. For the CDR3, the DNA is TGTTCCAGCGGGGGGGGGATGAAGGGCTACACCTTC. The V gene is TRBV2, the J gene TRBJ1-2, with D tentatively TRBD1 (5 bases). The V gene's germline CDR1 is SNHLY and CDR2 FYNNEI. The CDR3 extends over 12 amino acids.

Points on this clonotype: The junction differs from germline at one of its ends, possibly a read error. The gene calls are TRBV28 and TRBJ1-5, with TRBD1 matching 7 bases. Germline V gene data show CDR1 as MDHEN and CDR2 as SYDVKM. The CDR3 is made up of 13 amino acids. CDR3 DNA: TGTGCCAGCAGCCTGTCAGGGGGTCAGTCCCAGCATTTT. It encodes CASSLSGGQSQHF.

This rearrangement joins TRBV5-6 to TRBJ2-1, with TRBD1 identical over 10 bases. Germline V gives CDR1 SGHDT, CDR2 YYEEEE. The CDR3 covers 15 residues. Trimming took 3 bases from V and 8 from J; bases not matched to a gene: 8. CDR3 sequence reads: CASSSRQGAVYEQFF. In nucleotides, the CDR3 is TGTGCCAGCAGCTCCAGACAGGGGGCAGTCTATGAGCAGTTCTTC.

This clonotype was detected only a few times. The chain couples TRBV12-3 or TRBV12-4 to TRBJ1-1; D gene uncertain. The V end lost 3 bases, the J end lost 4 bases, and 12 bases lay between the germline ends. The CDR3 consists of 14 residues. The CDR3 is CASSFSGFSTEAFF. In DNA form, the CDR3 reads TGTGCCAGCAGTTTTTCGGGGTTTAGCACTGAAGCTTTCTTT.

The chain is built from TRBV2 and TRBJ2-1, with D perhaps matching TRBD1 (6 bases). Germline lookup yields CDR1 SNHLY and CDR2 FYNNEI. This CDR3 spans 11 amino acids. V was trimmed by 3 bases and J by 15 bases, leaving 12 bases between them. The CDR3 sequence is CASSDTGFWFF. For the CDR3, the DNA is TGTGCCAGCAGTGATACAGGGTTCTGGTTCTTC.

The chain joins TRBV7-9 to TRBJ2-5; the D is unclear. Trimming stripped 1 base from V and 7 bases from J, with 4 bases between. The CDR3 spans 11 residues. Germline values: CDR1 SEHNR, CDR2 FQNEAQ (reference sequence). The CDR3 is CASSLDPTQYF. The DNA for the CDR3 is TGTGCCAGCAGCTTAGACCCGACCCAGTACTTC.

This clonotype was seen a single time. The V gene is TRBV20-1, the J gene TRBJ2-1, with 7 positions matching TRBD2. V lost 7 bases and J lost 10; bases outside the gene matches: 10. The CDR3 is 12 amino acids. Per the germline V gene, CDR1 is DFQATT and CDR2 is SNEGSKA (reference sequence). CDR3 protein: CSGIGDYSEQFF. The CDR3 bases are TGCAGTGGCATAGGGGACTATTCGGAGCAGTTCTTC.

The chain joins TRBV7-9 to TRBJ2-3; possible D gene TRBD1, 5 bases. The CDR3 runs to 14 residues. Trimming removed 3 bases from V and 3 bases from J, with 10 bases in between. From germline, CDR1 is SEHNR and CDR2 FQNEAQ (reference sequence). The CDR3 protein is CASSFLGETDTQYF. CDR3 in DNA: TGTGCCAGCAGCTTTCTAGGGGAAACAGATACGCAGTATTTT. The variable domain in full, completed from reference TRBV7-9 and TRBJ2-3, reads DTGVSQNPRHKITKRGQNVTFRCDPISEHNRLYWYRQTLGQGPEFLTYFQNEAQLEKSRLLSDRFSAERPKGSFSTLEIQRTEQGDSAMYLCASSFLGETDTQYFGPGTRLTVL.

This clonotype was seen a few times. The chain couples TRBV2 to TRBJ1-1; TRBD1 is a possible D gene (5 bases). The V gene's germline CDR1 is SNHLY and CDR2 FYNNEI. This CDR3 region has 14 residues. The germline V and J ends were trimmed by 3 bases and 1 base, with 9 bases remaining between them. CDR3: CASSDQGTNTEAFF. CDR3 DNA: TGTGCCAGCAGTGATCAGGGCACGAACACTGAAGCTTTCTTT. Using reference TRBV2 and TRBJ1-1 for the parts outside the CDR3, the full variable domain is EPEVTQTPSHQVTQMGQEVILRCVPISNHLYFYWYRQILGQKVEFLVSFYNNEISEKSEIFDDQFSVERPDGSNFTLKIRSTKLEDSAMYFCASSDQGTNTEAFFGQGTRLTVV.

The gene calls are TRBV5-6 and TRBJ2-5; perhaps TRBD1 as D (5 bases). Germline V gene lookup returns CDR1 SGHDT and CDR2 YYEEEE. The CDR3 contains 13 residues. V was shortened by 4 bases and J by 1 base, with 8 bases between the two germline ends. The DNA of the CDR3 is TGTGCCAGCAGCAGGGGCTTCCAAGAGACCCAGTACTTC. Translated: CASSRGFQETQYF.

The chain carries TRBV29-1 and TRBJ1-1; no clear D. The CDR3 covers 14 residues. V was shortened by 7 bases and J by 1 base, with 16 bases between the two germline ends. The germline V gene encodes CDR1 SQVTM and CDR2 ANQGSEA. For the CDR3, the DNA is TGCAGCGCCCGTCAGGCAGGTAGGAACACTGAAGCTTTCTTT. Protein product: CSARQAGRNTEAFF. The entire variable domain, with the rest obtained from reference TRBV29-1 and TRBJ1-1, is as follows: SAVISQKPSRDICQRGTSLTIQCQVDSQVTMMFWYRQQPGQSLTLIATANQGSEATYESGFVIDKFPISRPNLTFSTLTVSNMSPEDSSIYLCSARQAGRNTEAFFGQGTRLTVV.

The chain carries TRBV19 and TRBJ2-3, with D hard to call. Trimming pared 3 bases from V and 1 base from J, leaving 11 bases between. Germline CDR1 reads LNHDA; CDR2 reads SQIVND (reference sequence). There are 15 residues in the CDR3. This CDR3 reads CASSITGPGTDTQYF. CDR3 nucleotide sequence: TGTGCCAGTAGTATTACCGGACCAGGCACAGATACGCAGTATTTT. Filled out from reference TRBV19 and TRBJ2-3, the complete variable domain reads DGGITQSPKYLFRKEGQNVTLSCEQNLNHDAMYWYRQDPGQGLRLIYYSQIVNDFQKGDIAEGYSVSREKKESFPLTVTSAQKNPTAFYLCASSITGPGTDTQYFGPGTRLTVL.

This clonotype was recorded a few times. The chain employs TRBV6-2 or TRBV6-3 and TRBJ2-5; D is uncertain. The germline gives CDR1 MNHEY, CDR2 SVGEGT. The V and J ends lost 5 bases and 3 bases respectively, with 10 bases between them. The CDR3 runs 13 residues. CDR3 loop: CASSPLIEETQYF. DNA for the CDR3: TGTGCCAGCAGTCCCCTAATTGAAGAGACCCAGTACTTC.